Presented here are 2 T cell receptor beta chains from one specimen sequenced in a study of T cell repertoires in cytomegalovirus infection. No antigen is known for these receptors. Using its own MiXCR run on the reads, TCRdb lists one record per CDR3 protein. The sample lists under 850,000 distinct CDR3 sequences, around 31% occurring once. The source material was cultured PBMCs, sampled from culture after CMV antigen stimulation. These receptors were obtained from a human donor in good health (CMV status not recorded). Some clones in this sample may be carry-over from other donors' samples.

As regards this clonotype: At one end, the junction sequence differs from germline, possibly due to a read error. The V call is TRBV6-2 or TRBV6-3, the J call TRBJ2-7; tentatively, D is TRBD1 (6 bases). Germline CDR1 MNHEY, CDR2 SVGEGT. The CDR3 covers 14 residues. CDR3 protein: CASSYAGASYEQYF. The CDR3 bases are TGTGCCAGCAGTTACGCAGGGGCCTCCTATGAGCAGTACTTC.

The CDR3 sequence is CASSLNGPALHF. In DNA, the CDR3 is TGTGCCAGCAGCTTAAACGGGCCCGCCCTCCACTTT. The chain combines TRBV7-9 with TRBJ1-6, with D unclear. In germline, CDR1 is SEHNR, CDR2 FQNEAQ (reference sequence). Trimming pared 2 bases from V and 14 bases from J, leaving 10 bases between. CDR3 size: 12 residues.